The T cell receptor beta chain described here comes from a study of shared clonotypes between healthy human individuals (dated by TCRdb to 2020 to 2021). Regarding the research as a whole: Two women and a few men aged 18 to 49 years were included in the cohort. Per donor, three plates each were used for CD4 naive and CD4 memory, two for CD8 naive, and one for CD8 memory. To increase sequencing depth and limit assay-specific biases, different laboratories used diverse techniques to prepare libraries and sequence TCR repertoires. Each donor's leukapheresis produced roughly between roughly 0.85 and 9.5 billion PBMCs. The study deeply sequenced blood TCR repertoires of five healthy adults to estimate repertoire size and the extent of clonotype sharing between individuals. Study-wide conclusions, independent of this receptor: Pairwise subsampling led to the expectation that sequencing depth would affect the degree of clonotype sharing among donors. Sampling was limited to blood, and TCR repertoires in tissue likely differ from TCR repertoires in blood. Clonotypes shared by all four sorted-subset donors showed higher generation probabilities than non-shared clonotypes. The genetic and exposure-history diversity represented was limited by the small number of donors. Even with the large sequencing depth, rarefaction of the sorted-subset datasets indicated that sequencing was incomplete. Across several donors, roughly 5.4% of naive CD4, approximately 3.6% of naive CD8, about 2% of memory CD4, and roughly 0.4% of memory CD8 clonotypes were shared. Naive subsets generally had larger estimated clonotype richness than memory subsets did.

This clone was found a few times. What this receptor recognizes is not known. The sample holds no much larger clone one base away, and base qualities are not on file. CDR1 and CDR2 (LNHDA, SQIVND) derive from the germline V gene (reference sequence). Measured from the cysteine to the phenylalanine, the CDR3 is 14 residues long. The DNA shown is the 42-base CDR3, in frame from base 1. V is reduced by 7 bases and J by 6 bases, leaving a spacing of 15 bases between them. The donors were healthy, HIV-negative adults who had no recently reported acute infections or vaccinations. Only Caucasian adults living in Nashville, Tennessee, USA were represented among the donors. CD8 memory samples were composed of magnetically selected CD45RO+ cells combined with CCR7-negative CD45RA+ effector memory (TemRA) cells. After blood collection by leukapheresis, PBMCs were isolated using Ficoll-Histopaque density gradient centrifugation and then cryopreserved in the vapor phase of liquid nitrogen. Analytical flow cytometry was used to check the purity and quantity of each magnetically sorted T cell population. Genomic DNA was isolated from every sorted fraction and measured by UV absorbance on a Nanodrop 2000c.

Using the deep immunoSEQ assay, TCR CDR3 regions were amplified from genomic DNA by multiplex PCR. Extracted genomic DNA from each cell subset was distributed evenly across all wells of several immunoSEQ 96-well plates, and each plate was treated as a replicate. For sorted subsets, each replicate PCR was loaded with roughly 190 ng genomic DNA, equivalent to approximately 33,000 T cell genomes. Purified libraries were measured with a Qubit 3.0 fluorometer, size-checked on a Bioanalyzer 2100, and measured again with the KAPA Library Quantification kit. Every immunoSEQ 96-well plate was sequenced on a dedicated single-read 150-cycle Illumina NextSeq 550 flow cell. In the original analysis: The immunoSEQ output contained only junctional sequences without quality scores, so filtering could not match that applied to full-length reads. To assign V/J genes and CDR3, sequences were annotated against IMGT germline references using PyIR, a Python wrapper for IgBLAST v1.9. Reads with weak V/J assignments (E-value above 1e-6), missing CDR3, stop codons, out-of-frame junctions, or ambiguous translated residues were removed. A V3J clonotype was defined by an identical inferred V gene, J gene, and CDR3 amino acid sequence. The percentage overlap between two repertoires was calculated by dividing the number of shared unique clonotypes by the size of the smaller repertoire. Repertoire richness was assessed with RTK rarefaction, the Chao1 estimator, and Recon v2.1 estimates of unobserved clonotypes. Generation probabilities for all TCRbeta clonotypes obtained by the gDNA method from a few donors were computed using OLGA. TCRdb provides this immuneACCESS table in a form limited to in-frame rearrangements. Some clones are lacking; in checked studies, under half of them reflect an unresolved V gene, and why the rest are absent is not known. V and J calls and clone size follow that table, whereas D and trimming were derived from the DNA. This sample lists under 350,000 clones; roughly 91% were detected once. The ten largest clones represent around 15% of the sample.

This receptor was taken from a young man in good health. The sequenced sample was memory CD8+ T cells sorted from blood. The sample's cell subset or site label is to be understood as: CD45RO+ cells pooled with CCR7-negative TemRA cells. The chain was built from TRBV19 and TRBJ2-2, with a weak D call of TRBD2 (6 bases match). CDR3 protein: CASTDRLEAGELFF. The DNA sequence follows: TGTGCCAGTACCGACCGACTAGAGGCCGGGGAGCTGTTTTTT.